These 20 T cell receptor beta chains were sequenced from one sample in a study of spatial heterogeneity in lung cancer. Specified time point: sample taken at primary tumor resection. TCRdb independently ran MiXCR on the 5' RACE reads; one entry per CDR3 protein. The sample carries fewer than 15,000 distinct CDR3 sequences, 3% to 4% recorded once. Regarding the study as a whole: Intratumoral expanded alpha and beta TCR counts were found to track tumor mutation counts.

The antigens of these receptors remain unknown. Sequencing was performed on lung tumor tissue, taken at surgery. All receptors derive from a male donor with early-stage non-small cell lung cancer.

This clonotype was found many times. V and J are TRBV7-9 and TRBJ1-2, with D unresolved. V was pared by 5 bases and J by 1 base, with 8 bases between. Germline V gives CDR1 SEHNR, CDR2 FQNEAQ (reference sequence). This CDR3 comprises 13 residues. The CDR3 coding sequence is TGTGCCAGCAGCCCTGGGAGTAACTATGGCTACACCTTC. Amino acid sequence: CASSPGSNYGYTF.

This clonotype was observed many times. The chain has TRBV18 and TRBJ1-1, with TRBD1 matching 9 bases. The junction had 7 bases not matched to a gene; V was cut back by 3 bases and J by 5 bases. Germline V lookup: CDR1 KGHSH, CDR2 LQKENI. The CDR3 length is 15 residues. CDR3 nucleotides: TGTGCCAGCTCACCGAAAAGACAGGGGGGGACTGAAGCTTTCTTT. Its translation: CASSPKRQGGTEAFF.

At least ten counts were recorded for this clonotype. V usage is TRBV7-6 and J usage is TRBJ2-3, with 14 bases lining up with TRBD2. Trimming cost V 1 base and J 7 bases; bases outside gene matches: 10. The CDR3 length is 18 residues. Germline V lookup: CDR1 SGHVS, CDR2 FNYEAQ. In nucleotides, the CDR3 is TGTGCCAGCAGCTTAGGGGGACTAGCGGGGGCCCCTGGAAATACGCAGTATTTT. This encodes CASSLGGLAGAPGNTQYF.

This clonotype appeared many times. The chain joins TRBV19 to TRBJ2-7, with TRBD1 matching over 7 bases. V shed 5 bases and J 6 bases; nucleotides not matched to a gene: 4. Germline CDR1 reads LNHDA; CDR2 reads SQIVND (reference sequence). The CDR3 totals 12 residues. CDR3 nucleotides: TGTGCCAGTAGTGAGGGGGCCTCCGAGCAGTACTTC. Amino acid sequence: CASSEGASEQYF. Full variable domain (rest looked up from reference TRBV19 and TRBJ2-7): DGGITQSPKYLFRKEGQNVTLSCEQNLNHDAMYWYRQDPGQGLRLIYYSQIVNDFQKGDIAEGYSVSREKKESFPLTVTSAQKNPTAFYLCASSEGASEQYFGPGTRLTVT.

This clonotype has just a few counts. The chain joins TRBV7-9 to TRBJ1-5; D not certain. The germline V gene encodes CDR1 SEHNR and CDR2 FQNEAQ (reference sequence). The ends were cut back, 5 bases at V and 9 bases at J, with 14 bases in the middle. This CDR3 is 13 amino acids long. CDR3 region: CASSRTVYMPQHF. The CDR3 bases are TGTGCCAGCAGCAGGACGGTATATATGCCCCAGCATTTT.

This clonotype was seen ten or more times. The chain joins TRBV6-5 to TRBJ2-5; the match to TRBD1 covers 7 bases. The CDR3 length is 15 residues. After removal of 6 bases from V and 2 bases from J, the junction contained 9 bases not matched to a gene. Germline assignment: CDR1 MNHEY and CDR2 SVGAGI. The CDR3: CASSRIGTVQETQYF. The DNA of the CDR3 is TGTGCCAGCAGCCGAATAGGGACAGTACAAGAGACCCAGTACTTC.

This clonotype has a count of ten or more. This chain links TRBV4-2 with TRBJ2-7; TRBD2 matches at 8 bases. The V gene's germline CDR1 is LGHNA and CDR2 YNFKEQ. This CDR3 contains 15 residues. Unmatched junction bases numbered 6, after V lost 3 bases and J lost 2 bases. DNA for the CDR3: TGTGCCAGCAGCCACGAAGCGGGGGCCGCCTACGAGCAGTACTTC. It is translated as CASSHEAGAAYEQYF.

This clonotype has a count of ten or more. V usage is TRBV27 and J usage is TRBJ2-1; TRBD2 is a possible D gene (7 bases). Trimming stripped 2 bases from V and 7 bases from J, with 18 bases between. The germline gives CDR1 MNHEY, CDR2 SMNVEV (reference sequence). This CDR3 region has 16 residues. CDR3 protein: CASSLGGGYIGNEQFF. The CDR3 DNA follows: TGTGCCAGCAGTTTAGGGGGGGGCTACATAGGGAATGAGCAGTTCTTC.

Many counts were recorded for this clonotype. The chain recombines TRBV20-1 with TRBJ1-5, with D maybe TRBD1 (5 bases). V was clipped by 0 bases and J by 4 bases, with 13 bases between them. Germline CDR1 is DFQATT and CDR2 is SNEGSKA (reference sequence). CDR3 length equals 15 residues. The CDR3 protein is CSAREPRAPNQPQHF. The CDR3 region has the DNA TGCAGTGCTAGAGAACCCAGGGCGCCAAATCAGCCCCAGCATTTT.

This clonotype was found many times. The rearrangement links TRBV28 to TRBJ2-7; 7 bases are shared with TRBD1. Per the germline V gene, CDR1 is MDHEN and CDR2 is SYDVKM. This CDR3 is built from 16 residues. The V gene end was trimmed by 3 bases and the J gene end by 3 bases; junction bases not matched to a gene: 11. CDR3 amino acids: CASSFPLTGKNYEQYF. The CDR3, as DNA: TGTGCCAGCAGTTTCCCTTTGACAGGGAAGAACTACGAGCAGTACTTC.

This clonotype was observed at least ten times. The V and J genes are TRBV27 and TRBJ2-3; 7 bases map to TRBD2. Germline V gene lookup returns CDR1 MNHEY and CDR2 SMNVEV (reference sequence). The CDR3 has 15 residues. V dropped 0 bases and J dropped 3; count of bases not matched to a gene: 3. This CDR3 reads CASSLSWGGTDTQYF. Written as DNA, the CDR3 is TGTGCCAGCAGTTTATCGTGGGGGGGGACAGATACGCAGTATTTT.

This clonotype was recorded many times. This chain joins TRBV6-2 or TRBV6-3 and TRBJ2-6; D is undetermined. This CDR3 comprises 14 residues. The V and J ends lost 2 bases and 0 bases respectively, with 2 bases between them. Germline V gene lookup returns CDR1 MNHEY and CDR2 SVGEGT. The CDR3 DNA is TGTGCCAGCAGTTACAACTCTGGGGCCAACGTCCTGACTTTC. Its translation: CASSYNSGANVLTF.

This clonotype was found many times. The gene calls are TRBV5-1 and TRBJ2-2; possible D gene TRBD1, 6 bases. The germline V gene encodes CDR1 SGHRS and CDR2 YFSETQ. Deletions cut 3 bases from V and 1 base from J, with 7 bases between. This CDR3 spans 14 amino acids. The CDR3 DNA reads TGCGCCAGCAGCTCGGGACAGAACACCGGGGAGCTGTTTTTT. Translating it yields CASSSGQNTGELFF.

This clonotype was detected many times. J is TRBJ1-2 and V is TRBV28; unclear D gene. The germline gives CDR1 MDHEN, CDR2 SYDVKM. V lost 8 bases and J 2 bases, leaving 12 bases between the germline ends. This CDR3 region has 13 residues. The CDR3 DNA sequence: TGTGCCAGCGGGTTTCAAGGCAACTATGGCTACACCTTC. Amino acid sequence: CASGFQGNYGYTF.

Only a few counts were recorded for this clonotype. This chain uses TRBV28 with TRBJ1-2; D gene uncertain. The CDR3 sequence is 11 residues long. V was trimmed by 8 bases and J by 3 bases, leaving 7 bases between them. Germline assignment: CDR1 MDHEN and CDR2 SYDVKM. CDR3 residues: CASSEDYGYTF. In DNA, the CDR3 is TGTGCCAGCTCCGAGGACTATGGCTACACCTTC.

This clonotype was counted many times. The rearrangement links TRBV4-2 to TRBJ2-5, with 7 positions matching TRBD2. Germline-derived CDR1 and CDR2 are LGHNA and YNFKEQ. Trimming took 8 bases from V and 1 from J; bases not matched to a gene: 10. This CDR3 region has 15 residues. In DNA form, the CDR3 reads TGTGCCAGCTCAGAAGCGGGAATATCCCAAGAGACCCAGTACTTC. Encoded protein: CASSEAGISQETQYF.

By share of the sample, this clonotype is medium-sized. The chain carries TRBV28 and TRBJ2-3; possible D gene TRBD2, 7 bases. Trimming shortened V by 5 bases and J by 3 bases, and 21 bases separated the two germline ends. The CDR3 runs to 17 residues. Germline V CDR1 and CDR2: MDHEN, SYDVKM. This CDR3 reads CASSPGGPLGLTDTQYF. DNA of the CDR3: TGTGCCAGCAGTCCCGGGGGGCCCTTAGGGCTTACAGATACGCAGTATTTT.

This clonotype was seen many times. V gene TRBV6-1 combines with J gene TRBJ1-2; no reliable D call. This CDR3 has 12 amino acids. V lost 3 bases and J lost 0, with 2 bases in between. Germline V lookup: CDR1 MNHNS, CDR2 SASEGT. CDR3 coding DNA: TGTGCCAGCAGTGACACTAACTATGGCTACACCTTC. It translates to CASSDTNYGYTF.

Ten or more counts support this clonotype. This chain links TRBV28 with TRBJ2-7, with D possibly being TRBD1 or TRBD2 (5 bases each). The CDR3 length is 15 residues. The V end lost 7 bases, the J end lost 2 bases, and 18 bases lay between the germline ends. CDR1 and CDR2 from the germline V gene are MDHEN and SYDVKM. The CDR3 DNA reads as TGTGCCAGCAACCCCGAGAGGGGCGCGGCCTACGAGCAGTACTTC. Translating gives CASNPERGAAYEQYF.

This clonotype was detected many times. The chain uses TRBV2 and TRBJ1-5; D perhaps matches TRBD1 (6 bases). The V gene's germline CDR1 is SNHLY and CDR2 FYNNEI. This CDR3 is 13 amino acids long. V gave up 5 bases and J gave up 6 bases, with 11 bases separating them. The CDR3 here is CASSWGARQPQHF. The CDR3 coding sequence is TGTGCCAGCAGTTGGGGGGCGCGTCAGCCCCAGCATTTT.